Shown below are 9 T cell receptor beta chains from a single sample sequenced in a study of molecular identifiers for immune sequencing clone quantification (dated by TCRdb to 2017 to 2018). The library relied on PCR. The instrument given in TCRdb is Illumina HiSeq 4000. TCRdb handled the public reads itself, with Q25 trimming in fastp and clone calling in MiXCR, and kept productive beta chains. Merged by CDR3 protein, the rows form single entries marked with the most common genes and DNA. For this sample there are over 600,000 distinct CDR3 sequences; 15% to 20% appear just once. The top ten hold 0.7% to 1% of the sample. Input material: naive CD8+ T cells from blood, with Jurkat cell RNA spiked in. This specimen's cell subset or site label, interpreted: FACS-sorted CD8+CD4-CCR7+CD45RA+ naive T cells. These receptors all come from a human donor in good health. Some libraries in this study had Jurkat cell RNA spiked in.

This chain uses TRBV6-2 or TRBV6-3 with TRBJ2-7; no reliable D call. The CDR3 consists of 13 residues. Germline lookup yields CDR1 MNHEY and CDR2 SVGEGT. Trimming shortened V by 6 bases and J by 0 bases, and 9 bases separated the two germline ends. The DNA for the CDR3 is TGTGCCAGCAGCCCTGAGCCCTCCTACGAGCAGTACTTC. Protein: CASSPEPSYEQYF.

In this sample, this clonotype turned up many times. V usage is TRBV7-2 and J usage is TRBJ1-1, with no clear D. V was trimmed by 5 bases and J by 0 bases, leaving 7 bases between them. The CDR3 runs to 13 residues. Per germline, CDR1 SGHTA and CDR2 FQGNSA. Written as DNA, the CDR3 is TGTGCCAGCAGCCTTACGATGAACACTGAAGCTTTCTTT. Its translation: CASSLTMNTEAFF.

About this clonotype itself: Its ends do not fully match the called genes, so a read error is possible. This chain connects TRBV4-3 to TRBJ1-1; D uncertain. The germline V gene has CDR1 LGHNA and CDR2 YSLEER. There are 14 residues in the CDR3. CDR3 region: CASSPDGEYTEALF. DNA for the CDR3: TGCGCCAGCAGCCCCGACGGGGAGTACACTGAAGCTCTCTTT.

In its sample, this clonotype was seen many times. The V call is TRBV6-2 or TRBV6-3, the J call TRBJ2-7, with D perhaps matching TRBD1 or TRBD2 (5 bases each). This CDR3 has 13 residues. Germline values: CDR1 MNHEY, CDR2 SVGEGT. Trimming removed 6 bases from V and 6 bases from J, with 15 bases in between. CDR3 residues: CASSPRLGAEQYF. The CDR3 nucleotides are TGTGCCAGCAGCCCCCGTCTCGGGGCCGAGCAGTACTTC.

The chain couples TRBV10-1 to TRBJ2-3; D is undetermined. The CDR3 length is 14 residues. The germline gives CDR1 WNHNN, CDR2 SYGVQD (reference sequence). Trimming removed 0 bases from V and 6 bases from J, with 10 bases in between. The CDR3 reads CASSESSRMDTQYF. CDR3 in DNA: TGCGCCAGCAGTGAGTCTAGCAGAATGGATACGCAGTATTTT.

V gene TRBV6-5 combines with J gene TRBJ2-7, with no clear D. Deletions cut 2 bases from V and 5 bases from J, with 13 bases between. There are 14 residues in the CDR3. Germline values: CDR1 MNHEY, CDR2 SVGAGI. CDR3: CASSYPGRIHEQYF. The DNA of the CDR3 is TGTGCCAGCAGTTACCCGGGCAGAATCCACGAGCAGTACTTC.

This clonotype showed up many times. This chain joins TRBV20-1 and TRBJ1-1; D unclear. Deletions cut 6 bases from V and 3 bases from J, with 5 bases between. Germline CDR1 reads DFQATT; CDR2 reads SNEGSKA (reference sequence). The CDR3 is made up of 10 amino acids. Here the CDR3 reads CSAPDTEAFF. CDR3 nucleotides: TGCAGTGCCCCGGACACTGAAGCTTTCTTT.

This clonotype was counted many times. V is TRBV4-1 and J is TRBJ2-5; D call uncertain. V was cut by 0 bases and J by 7 bases, with 24 bases left in between. The germline gives CDR1 MGHRA, CDR2 YSYEKL. This CDR3 is 18 amino acids long. CDR3 residues: CASSQDHSSPDPPGTQYF. CDR3 coding DNA: TGCGCCAGCAGCCAAGATCATAGTAGCCCTGACCCCCCCGGGACCCAGTACTTC.

This clonotype was detected a few times. The chain carries TRBV7-9 and TRBJ2-7; a weak D match, TRBD1 (6 bases). CDR3 size: 15 residues. Germline V gives CDR1 SEHNR, CDR2 FQNEAQ (reference sequence). Trimming pared 6 bases from V and 0 bases from J, leaving 15 bases between. CDR3 in DNA: TGTGCCAGCAGAGGGGCAGGGGCGAACTCCTACGAGCAGTACTTC. Encoded protein: CASRGAGANSYEQYF.